Listed below are T cell receptor beta chains from one sample, sequenced in a study of T-cell reconstitution after alpha-beta-depleted transplantation in children. TCRdb itself ran the PCR reads through MiXCR, one entry per CDR3 protein. The repertoire holds about 610,000 distinct CDR3 sequences, more than 9% seen once, with 3.5% to 5% in the top ten. The input for sequencing was PBMCs from the stem cell graft donor, taken from the stem cell graft. The receptors come from a human donor who donated a stem cell graft to a child with acute myeloid leukemia. The conserved cysteine and the conserved F or W are not part of the CDR3 here.

V	J	CDR3
TRBV4-3	TRBJ1-4	ASSQDIPGGVMANEKLF
TRBV5-1	TRBJ1-2	ASSHGTDGYT
TRBV27	TRBJ2-3	ASSLISASAGTDTQY
TRBV4-2	TRBJ2-5	ASRRDTQETQY
TRBV20-1	TRBJ1-1	SAVTGTGRTEAF
TRBV6-6	TRBJ2-1	ACSPDLYNEQF
TRBV5-5	TRBJ2-7	ASSAGLAGVLKN
TRBV6-2/TRBV6-3	TRBJ2-3	ASSLWTGRTDTQY
TRBV20-1	TRBJ2-3	SARRTSGGLDTQY
TRBV7-6	TRBJ2-5	ASSIYRKETQY
TRBV29-1	TRBJ2-7	SVTKQGVDEQY
TRBV10-3	TRBJ1-6	AILGEGHNSPLH
TRBV20-1	TRBJ1-1	SGFGTASRGTEAF
TRBV30	TRBJ2-2	AWSVPSGIYGELF
TRBV27	TRBJ2-7	ASSSSAGYEQY
TRBV20-1	TRBJ2-7	SANLGLAGGDEQY
TRBV29-1	TRBJ1-2	SVELGAKDGYT
TRBV9	TRBJ2-5	ASSVAGVRDKAETQY
TRBV4-2	TRBJ2-4	ASSQGQGLTKNIQY
TRBV7-2	TRBJ2-1	ASSLAGGPIHEQF
TRBV7-9	TRBJ2-7	ASSLDRGGKPYEQY
TRBV7-9	TRBJ2-1	ASSLSLAVYNEQF
TRBV19	TRBJ2-1	ASSIPSGSGYNEQF
TRBV20-1	TRBJ1-3	SAADRIGSGNTIY
TRBV4-2	TRBJ2-3	ASSQDARRSTDTQY
TRBV20-1	TRBJ1-1	SARSGGRTEAF
TRBV24-1	TRBJ2-1	ATSDPWTSGYNEQF
TRBV9	TRBJ2-1	ASSVDLQGAQF